A selection of T cell receptor beta chains follows, all from one sample in a study of CD8 T cells in Susac syndrome. TCRdb re-derived calls from the immunoSEQ multiplex PCR reads in MiXCR, one entry per CDR3 protein. The table lists around 130,000 distinct CDR3 sequences, about 94% of them singletons. Input material: CD4+ T cells from PBMCs. These receptors were taken from a human donor with multiple sclerosis. Each CDR3 is given without its conserved first and last residue.

j_call,v_call,cdr3_aa
TRBJ1-1,TRBV12-3/TRBV12-4,ASRGSGGTEAF
TRBJ2-7,TRBV5-1,ASSRDLNSYEQY
TRBJ2-6,TRBV5-4,ASSLETGANVLT
TRBJ1-4,TRBV6-1,ASSEQPNEKLF
TRBJ2-5,TRBV6-1,ASSLGTFDETQY
TRBJ2-7,TRBV20-1,SARGVRGPYEQY
TRBJ2-7,TRBV3-1,ASSQVQGGEQY
TRBJ1-5,TRBV20-1,SAQKYNQPQH
TRBJ2-7,TRBV29-1,SVVGGGIHLNEQY
TRBJ1-2,TRBV4-1,ASSQDQEMRGYT
TRBJ1-2,TRBV30,AWSVECYT
TRBJ2-1,TRBV18,ASSPISGSSSYNEQF
TRBJ1-1,TRBV5-1,ASSVVVNTEAF
TRBJ1-3,TRBV20-1,SMTRGDGNTIY
TRBJ2-1,TRBV29-1,SVAQTPYNEQF
TRBJ1-1,TRBV30,AWNRGPGTEAF
TRBJ2-3,TRBV4-1,ASSQERDTQY
TRBJ1-5,TRBV7-9,ASSAADRGLYRPQH
TRBJ1-5,TRBV12-3/TRBV12-4,ASTLQTGQNQPQH
TRBJ1-1,TRBV6-1,ASSESAPREAF
TRBJ2-5,TRBV29-1,SASGATLQETQY
TRBJ2-5,TRBV25-1,ASSESPSTQETQY